Presented here are 27 T cell receptor beta chains from one specimen sequenced in a study of T cells after yellow fever vaccination. TCRdb re-called the 5' RACE reads through MiXCR, storing one row per CDR3 protein. The data contain some 290,000 distinct CDR3 sequences, approximately 12% of them singletons. Sequenced here: CD4+ T cells sorted from PBMCs, sampled 45 days after the yellow fever booster vaccination. Receptors originate from a man aged 18 to 29 who received the YFV17D yellow fever vaccine.

This chain joins TRBV5-4 and TRBJ2-4; D may be TRBD1 (6 bases). The CDR3 totals 18 residues. Germline lookup yields CDR1 SGHNT and CDR2 YYREEE (reference sequence). The V gene lost 5 bases and the J gene lost 0 bases, with 21 bases spanning the gap. CDR3 amino acids: CASSPDRFNNLAKNIQYF. In DNA form, the CDR3 reads TGTGCCAGCAGTCCCGACAGGTTTAATAACCTAGCCAAAAACATTCAGTACTTC.

In its sample, this clonotype was seen many times. The J gene is TRBJ2-7, the V gene TRBV5-1, with TRBD1 identical over 7 bases. CDR1 is SGHRS and CDR2 is YFSETQ in the germline V gene. With 5 bases clipped from V and 7 bases from J, the junction kept 9 bases outside the gene matches. The CDR3 spans 13 residues. The CDR3: CASSRTGDREQYV. Here the CDR3 DNA reads TGCGCCAGCAGTCGTACAGGGGATCGGGAGCAGTACGTC.

In this sample, this clonotype turned up a few times. The chain combines TRBV7-2 with TRBJ1-1; D is ambiguous. Germline loops: CDR1 SGHTA, CDR2 FQGNSA. V was clipped by 4 bases and J by 1 base, with 13 bases between them. The CDR3 loop spans 15 amino acids. Written as DNA, the CDR3 is TGTGCCAGCAGCTCTAGAGGGAGCGCGAACACTGAAGCTTTCTTT. Translated: CASSSRGSANTEAFF.

This clonotype has at least ten counts. The rearrangement uses TRBV11-2 and TRBJ2-2; the match to TRBD1 covers 9 bases. The CDR3 runs to 16 residues. After removal of 5 bases from V and 4 bases from J, the junction contained 8 bases not matched to a gene. The germline gives CDR1 SGHAT, CDR2 FQNNGV. CDR3 amino acids: CASSQLQGASTGELFF. In nucleotides, the CDR3 is TGTGCCAGCAGCCAATTACAGGGGGCAAGCACCGGGGAGCTGTTTTTT.

The gene calls are TRBV25-1 and TRBJ2-1; a weak D match, TRBD2 (6 bases). Germline CDR1 and CDR2: MGHDK and SYGVNS. This CDR3 comprises 15 residues. V lost 4 bases to trimming and J lost 5 bases, with 15 bases between them. In nucleotides, the CDR3 is TGTGCCAGCAGTGTTGCGGGGACGGAGCACAATGAGCAGTTCTTC. This sequence encodes CASSVAGTEHNEQFF.

This clonotype was seen repeatedly, ten times or more. V and J are TRBV5-1 and TRBJ1-1; D remains ambiguous. Trimming shortened V by 4 bases and J by 3 bases, and 13 bases separated the two germline ends. The V gene's germline CDR1 is SGHRS and CDR2 YFSETQ. CDR3 length: 14 residues. CDR3 in DNA: TGCGCCAGCAGCCCGAGCTCGAGTGACACTGAAGCTTTCTTT. The encoded protein is CASSPSSSDTEAFF.

The genes are TRBV18 and TRBJ2-1; a weak D match, TRBD2 (5 bases). Trimming left V 5 bases short and J 7 bases short, with 18 bases between. Per germline, CDR1 KGHSH and CDR2 LQKENI. The CDR3 is made up of 15 amino acids. CDR3 nucleotide sequence: TGTGCCAGCTCAACCAATCCAGCGGTGGGGAATGAGCAGTTCTTC. This sequence encodes CASSTNPAVGNEQFF. Using reference TRBV18 and TRBJ2-1 for the parts outside the CDR3, the full variable domain is NAGVMQNPRHLVRRRGQEARLRCSPMKGHSHVYWYRQLPEEGLKFMVYLQKENIIDESGMPKERFSAEFPKEGPSILRIQQVVRGDSAAYFCASSTNPAVGNEQFFGPGTRLTVL.

This clonotype turned up a few times. The chain joins TRBV7-6 to TRBJ1-4; 7 nucleotides line up with TRBD1. The CDR3 is made up of 16 amino acids. V lost 2 bases to trimming and J lost 8 bases; unmatched junction nucleotides: 11. Germline lookup yields CDR1 SGHVS and CDR2 FNYEAQ. CDR3 region: CASSLWAGQGGEKLFF. The CDR3 DNA reads TGTGCCAGCAGCTTATGGGCAGGCCAGGGGGGAGAAAAACTGTTTTTT. Looking up the rest from reference TRBV7-6 and TRBJ1-4 gives the full variable domain: GAGVSQSPRYKVTKRGQDVALRCDPISGHVSLYWYRQALGQGPEFLTYFNYEAQQDKSGLPNDRFSAERPEGSISTLTIQRTEQRDSAMYRCASSLWAGQGGEKLFFGSGTQLSVL.

This clonotype occurred many times. The genes are TRBV11-1 and TRBJ2-7; 9 bases agree with TRBD2. With V trimmed by 5 bases and J by 3 bases, 5 bases remained unmatched. Germline V gives CDR1 SGHAT, CDR2 FQDESV (reference sequence). This CDR3 comprises 14 residues. The CDR3 reads CASSLPSGVYEQYF. The CDR3 DNA follows: TGTGCCAGCAGCCTCCCTAGCGGGGTCTACGAGCAGTACTTC.

This clonotype was found many times. The genes are TRBV7-2 and TRBJ2-7; D may be TRBD2 (6 bases). V was shortened by 2 bases and J by 1 base, with 12 bases between the two germline ends. CDR3 length equals 15 residues. From germline, CDR1 is SGHTA and CDR2 FQGNSA. The CDR3 DNA reads TGTGCCAGCAGCTTACAGGGAGGTCTATCCTACGAGCAGTACGTC. Protein: CASSLQGGLSYEQYV.

This rearrangement joins TRBV29-1 to TRBJ2-3; D may be TRBD2 (6 bases). Germline CDR1 SQVTM, CDR2 ANQGSEA. V lost 4 bases, J lost 1 base, and 12 bases lay in between. The CDR3 contains 14 residues. The CDR3 protein is CSVVIGGGTDTQYF. The CDR3 bases are TGCAGCGTTGTGATAGGAGGGGGCACAGATACGCAGTATTTT.

This clonotype was detected many times. The chain links TRBV30 to TRBJ2-3, with D tentatively TRBD1 (6 bases). The ends were cut back, 4 bases at V and 6 bases at J, with 8 bases in the middle. The CDR3 is 11 residues long. Germline values: CDR1 GTSNPN, CDR2 SVGIG (reference sequence). CDR3 bases: TGTGCCTGGAACAGGGCGGATACGCAGTATTTT. Residues: CAWNRADTQYF. Together with reference TRBV30 and TRBJ2-3, the CDR3 gives the full variable domain: SQTIHQWPATLVQPVGSPLSLECTVEGTSNPNLYWYRQAAGRGLQLLFYSVGIGQISSEVPQNLSASRPQDRQFILSSKKLLLSDSGFYLCAWNRADTQYFGPGTRLTVL.

The rearrangement uses TRBV7-3 and TRBJ1-1; possibly TRBD1 for D (5 bases). The CDR3 length is 13 residues. V shed 2 bases and J shed 5 bases, with 9 bases lying between them. The V gene's germline CDR1 is SGHTA and CDR2 FQGTGA. The CDR3 is CASSLQGLTEAFF. The CDR3 region has the DNA TGTGCCAGCAGCTTACAGGGTTTAACTGAAGCTTTCTTT.

This clonotype was detected a few times. The chain carries TRBV6-5 and TRBJ1-1; possibly TRBD1 for D (5 bases). The length of the CDR3 is 14 residues. Per germline, CDR1 MNHEY and CDR2 SVGAGI. Trimming left V 2 bases short and J 4 bases short, with 11 bases between. The CDR3 region is CASSYRQPFTEAFF. The CDR3 coding sequence is TGTGCCAGCAGTTACAGACAGCCCTTCACTGAAGCTTTCTTT.

This clonotype was counted a few times. The chain uses TRBV10-3 and TRBJ2-1; possible D gene TRBD2, 6 bases. This CDR3 comprises 16 residues. In germline, CDR1 is ENHRY, CDR2 SYGVKD. Trimming cost V 0 bases and J 4 bases, with 13 bases left between them. The CDR3 DNA is TGTGCCATCAGTGAGTCGCGGGGCAGGGATTACAATGAGCAGTTCTTC. It codes for CAISESRGRDYNEQFF.

J is TRBJ1-5 and V is TRBV28; weak D call: TRBD1 (6 bases). V was cut by 5 bases and J by 7 bases, with 12 bases left in between. The CDR3 has 13 residues. Per germline, CDR1 MDHEN and CDR2 SYDVKM. The CDR3 loop is CASSPQGWQPQHF. In DNA form, the CDR3 reads TGTGCCAGCAGTCCACAGGGATGGCAGCCCCAGCATTTT.

This clonotype was observed a few times. The chain has TRBV7-8 and TRBJ1-2, with 7 nucleotides matching TRBD1. There are 15 residues in the CDR3. CDR1 is SGHVS, CDR2 FQNEAQ, per germline. The junction had 7 bases not matched to a gene; V was cut back by 1 base and J by 5 bases. The CDR3 DNA reads as TGTGCCAGCAGCTTAGTTCGGACAGGAGTGTATGGCTACACCTTC. The encoded protein is CASSLVRTGVYGYTF.

This rearrangement joins TRBV2 to TRBJ1-6, with 10 bases aligning to TRBD1. The trim removed 11 bases at V and 5 bases at J, leaving 6 bases unmatched. The CDR3 spans 14 residues. The V gene's germline CDR1 is SNHLY and CDR2 FYNNEI. CDR3 sequence: CARAGQGNNSPLHF. The DNA for the CDR3 is TGTGCCCGAGCGGGACAGGGGAATAATTCACCCCTCCACTTT.

This sequence joins TRBV18 and TRBJ1-1, with 8 bases identical to TRBD1. This CDR3 is built from 16 residues. Germline CDR1 is KGHSH and CDR2 is LQKENI. V shed 3 bases and J 3 bases; nucleotides not matched to a gene: 9. The CDR3 coding sequence is TGTGCCAGCTCACCCGGCTCAGGGGGCGGGGACACTGAAGCTTTCTTT. Translated, it gives CASSPGSGGGDTEAFF.

This clonotype has more than one count but fewer than ten. This sequence joins TRBV20-1 and TRBJ2-5; the D gene is possibly TRBD2 (6 bases). Per germline, CDR1 DFQATT and CDR2 SNEGSKA (reference sequence). The CDR3 length is 15 residues. The V end lost 2 bases, the J end lost 5 bases, and 18 bases lay between the germline ends. The CDR3 region is CSARPSGPHGETQYF. In nucleotides, the CDR3 is TGCAGTGCTAGACCAAGCGGGCCCCACGGGGAGACCCAGTACTTC.

This clonotype showed up just a few times. J is TRBJ2-3 and V is TRBV29-1, with 7 bases identical to TRBD2. This CDR3 region has 13 residues. V was pared by 6 bases and J by 2 bases, with 5 bases of the junction left unmatched. Germline V lookup: CDR1 SQVTM, CDR2 ANQGSEA. This CDR3 is CSVPGLSTDTQYF. The CDR3 DNA reads as TGCAGCGTCCCGGGACTATCCACAGATACGCAGTATTTT.

The chain links TRBV7-2 to TRBJ1-2; a possible D gene is TRBD1 (5 bases). Germline V gene data show CDR1 as SGHTA and CDR2 as FQGNSA. Trimming removed 2 bases from V and 6 bases from J, with 16 bases in between. This CDR3 has 15 residues. The CDR3 region is CASSLNSVRVNGYTF. The CDR3 region has the DNA TGTGCCAGCAGCTTAAATTCAGTCAGGGTAAATGGCTACACCTTC.

Ten or more counts support this clonotype. This chain links TRBV7-9 with TRBJ2-6, with a tentative D call TRBD1 (6 bases). V was cut by 7 bases and J by 4 bases, with 23 bases left in between. The CDR3 length is 18 residues. CDR1 is SEHNR, CDR2 FQNEAQ, per germline (reference sequence). The CDR3 coding sequence is TGTGCCAGCAACCCTTATCGACAGGCCAGCCCAGGGGCCAACGTCCTGACTTTC. It translates to CASNPYRQASPGANVLTF.

The genes are TRBV5-1 and TRBJ1-1, with D perhaps TRBD1 (6 bases). The CDR3 runs 14 residues. Germline V gene sequence: CDR1 SGHRS, CDR2 YFSETQ. V was cut by 4 bases and J by 0 bases, with 10 bases left in between. The CDR3 nucleotides read TGCGCCAGCAGCCGCGGACAGTTGAACACTGAAGCTTTCTTT. This encodes CASSRGQLNTEAFF.

The V call is TRBV5-1, the J call TRBJ1-2; 8 bases map to TRBD1. In germline, CDR1 is SGHRS, CDR2 YFSETQ. The V and J ends lost 4 bases and 4 bases, in that order; junction bases with no gene match: 9. The CDR3 runs to 15 residues. CDR3 coding DNA: TGCGCCAGCAGCGGTCAGACAGGGGCTGGCTATGGCTACACCTTC. As protein: CASSGQTGAGYGYTF.

In this sample, this clonotype turned up a few times. The genes are TRBV2 and TRBJ1-5; 8 bases match TRBD1. The CDR3 has 14 amino acids. The V and J ends lost 3 bases and 2 bases, in that order; junction bases with no gene match: 0. Looked up from germline, CDR1 is SNHLY and CDR2 is FYNNEI. Here the CDR3 reads CASSEGQGNQPQHF. The CDR3 DNA sequence: TGTGCCAGCAGTGAGGGACAGGGCAATCAGCCCCAGCATTTT.

J is TRBJ2-7 and V is TRBV4-1; 8 bases are shared with TRBD2. Germline-derived CDR1 and CDR2 are MGHRA and YSYEKL. V shed 4 bases and J 1 base; nucleotides not matched to a gene: 9. CDR3 length: 16 residues. The DNA of the CDR3 is TGCGCCAGCAGCCCCCGGTTAGCGGGGCCTTCCTACGAGCAGTACGTC. This translates into CASSPRLAGPSYEQYV.